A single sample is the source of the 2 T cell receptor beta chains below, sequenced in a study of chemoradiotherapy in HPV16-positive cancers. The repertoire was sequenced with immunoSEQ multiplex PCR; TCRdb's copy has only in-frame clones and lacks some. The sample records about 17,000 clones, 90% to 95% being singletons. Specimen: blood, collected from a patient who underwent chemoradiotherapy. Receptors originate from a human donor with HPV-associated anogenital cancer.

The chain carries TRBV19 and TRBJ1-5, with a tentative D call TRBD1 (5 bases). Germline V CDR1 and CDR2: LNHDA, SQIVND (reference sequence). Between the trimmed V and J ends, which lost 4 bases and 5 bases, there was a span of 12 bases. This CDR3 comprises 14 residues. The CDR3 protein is CASSRQGRDQPQHF. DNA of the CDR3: TGTGCCAGTAGTAGGCAGGGACGAGATCAGCCCCAGCATTTT.

The chain's CDR3 is CASSQDRRATEAFF. CDR3 in DNA: TGCGCCAGCAGCCAAGATCGGCGAGCCACTGAAGCTTTCTTT. V is TRBV4-3 and J is TRBJ1-1, with no clear D. This CDR3 has 14 amino acids. V dropped 0 bases and J dropped 4 bases, with 9 bases sitting between them. CDR1 and CDR2 (germline): LGHNA, YSLEER.